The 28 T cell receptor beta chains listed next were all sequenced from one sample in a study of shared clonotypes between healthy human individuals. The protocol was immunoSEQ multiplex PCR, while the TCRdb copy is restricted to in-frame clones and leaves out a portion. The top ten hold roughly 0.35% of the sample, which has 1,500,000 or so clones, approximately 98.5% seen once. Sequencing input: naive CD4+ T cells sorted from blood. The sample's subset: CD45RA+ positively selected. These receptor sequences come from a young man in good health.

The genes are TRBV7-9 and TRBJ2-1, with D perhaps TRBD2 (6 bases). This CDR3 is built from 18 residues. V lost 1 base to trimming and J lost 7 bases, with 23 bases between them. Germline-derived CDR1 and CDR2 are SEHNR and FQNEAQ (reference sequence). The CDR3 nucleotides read TGTGCCAGCAGCTTAGTGGAGGGCCTAAACCGCCTTTGGAATGAGCAGTTCTTC. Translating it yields CASSLVEGLNRLWNEQFF.

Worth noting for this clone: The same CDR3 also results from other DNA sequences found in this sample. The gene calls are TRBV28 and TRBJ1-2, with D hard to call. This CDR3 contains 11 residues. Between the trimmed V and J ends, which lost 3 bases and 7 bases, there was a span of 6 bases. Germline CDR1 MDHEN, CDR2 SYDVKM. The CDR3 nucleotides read TGTGCCAGCAGTTTTTTGGGTGGCTACACCTTC. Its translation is CASSFLGGYTF.

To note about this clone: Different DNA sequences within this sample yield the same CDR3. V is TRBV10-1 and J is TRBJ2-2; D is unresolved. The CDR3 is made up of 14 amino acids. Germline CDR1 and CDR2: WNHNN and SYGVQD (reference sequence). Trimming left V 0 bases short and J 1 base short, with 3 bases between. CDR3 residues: CASSESLNTGELFF. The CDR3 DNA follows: TGCGCCAGCAGTGAGTCTCTGAACACCGGGGAGCTGTTTTTT.

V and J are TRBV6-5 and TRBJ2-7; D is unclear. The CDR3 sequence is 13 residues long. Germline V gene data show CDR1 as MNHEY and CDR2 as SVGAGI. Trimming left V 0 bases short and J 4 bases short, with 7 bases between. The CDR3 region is CASSYSSRYEQYF. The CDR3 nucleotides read TGTGCCAGCAGTTACTCGAGCAGGTACGAGCAGTACTTC.

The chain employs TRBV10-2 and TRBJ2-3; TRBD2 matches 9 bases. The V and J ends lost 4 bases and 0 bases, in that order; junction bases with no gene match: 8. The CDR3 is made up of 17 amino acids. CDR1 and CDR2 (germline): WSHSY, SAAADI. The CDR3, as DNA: TGCGCCAGCAGTGTAGTCGCGGGAGGGTCGAGCACAGATACGCAGTATTTT. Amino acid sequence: CASSVVAGGSSTDTQYF.

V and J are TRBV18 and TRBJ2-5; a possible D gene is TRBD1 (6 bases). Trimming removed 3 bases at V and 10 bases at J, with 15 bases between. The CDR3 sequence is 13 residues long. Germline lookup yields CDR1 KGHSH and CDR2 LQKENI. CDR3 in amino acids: CASSPGQSSDQYF. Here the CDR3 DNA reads TGTGCCAGCTCACCGGGACAAAGTTCGGACCAGTACTTC. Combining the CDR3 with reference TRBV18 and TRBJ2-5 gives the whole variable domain NAGVMQNPRHLVRRRGQEARLRCSPMKGHSHVYWYRQLPEEGLKFMVYLQKENIIDESGMPKERFSAEFPKEGPSILRIQQVVRGDSAAYFCASSPGQSSDQYFGPGTRLLVL.

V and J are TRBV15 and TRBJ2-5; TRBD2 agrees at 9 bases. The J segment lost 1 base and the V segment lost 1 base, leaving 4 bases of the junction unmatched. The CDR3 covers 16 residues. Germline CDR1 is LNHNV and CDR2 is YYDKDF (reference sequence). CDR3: CATSRAGLASQETQYF. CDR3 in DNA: TGTGCCACCAGCAGAGCCGGACTAGCGTCCCAAGAGACCCAGTACTTC. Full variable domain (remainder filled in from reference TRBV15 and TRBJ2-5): DAMVIQNPRYQVTQFGKPVTLSCSQTLNHNVMYWYQQKSSQAPKLLFHYYDKDFNNEADTPDNFQSRRPNTSFCFLDIRSPGLGDTAMYLCATSRAGLASQETQYFGPGTRLLVL.

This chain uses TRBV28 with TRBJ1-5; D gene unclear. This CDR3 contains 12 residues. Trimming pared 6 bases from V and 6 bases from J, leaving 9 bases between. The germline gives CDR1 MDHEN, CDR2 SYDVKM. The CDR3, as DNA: TGTGCCAGCAGCGAGGAATTTCAGCCCCAGCATTTT. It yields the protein CASSEEFQPQHF.

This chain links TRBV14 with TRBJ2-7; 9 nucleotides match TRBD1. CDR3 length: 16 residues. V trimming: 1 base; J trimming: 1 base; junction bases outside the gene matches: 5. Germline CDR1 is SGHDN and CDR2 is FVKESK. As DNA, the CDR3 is TGTGCCAGCAGCCAAGGGTGGGACAGGGCTTCCTACGAGCAGTACTTC. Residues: CASSQGWDRASYEQYF.

Here the CDR3 DNA reads TGTGCCAGTAGTTACCCTCCAGGATTAGGGGTGAACACTGAAGCTTTCTTT. It specifies CASSYPPGLGVNTEAFF. The rearrangement uses TRBV19 and TRBJ1-1, with a tentative D call TRBD1 (5 bases). CDR1 LNHDA and CDR2 SQIVND come from the germline V gene (reference sequence). V shed 5 bases and J shed 0 bases, with 19 bases lying between them. This CDR3 is 17 amino acids long. The entire variable domain, with the rest obtained from reference TRBV19 and TRBJ1-1, is as follows: DGGITQSPKYLFRKEGQNVTLSCEQNLNHDAMYWYRQDPGQGLRLIYYSQIVNDFQKGDIAEGYSVSREKKESFPLTVTSAQKNPTAFYLCASSYPPGLGVNTEAFFGQGTRLTVV.

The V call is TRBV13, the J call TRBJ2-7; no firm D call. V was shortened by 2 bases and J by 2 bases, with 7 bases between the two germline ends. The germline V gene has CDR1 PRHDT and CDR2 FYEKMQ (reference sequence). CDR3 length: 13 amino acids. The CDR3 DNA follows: TGTGCCAGCAGCTTATACGGAACCTACGAGCAGTACTTC. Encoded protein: CASSLYGTYEQYF.

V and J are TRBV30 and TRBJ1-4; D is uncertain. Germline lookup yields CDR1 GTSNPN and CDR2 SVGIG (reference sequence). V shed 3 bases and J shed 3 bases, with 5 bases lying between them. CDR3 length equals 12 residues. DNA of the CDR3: TGTGCCTGGAGGGGCTCTAATGAAAAACTGTTTTTT. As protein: CAWRGSNEKLFF.

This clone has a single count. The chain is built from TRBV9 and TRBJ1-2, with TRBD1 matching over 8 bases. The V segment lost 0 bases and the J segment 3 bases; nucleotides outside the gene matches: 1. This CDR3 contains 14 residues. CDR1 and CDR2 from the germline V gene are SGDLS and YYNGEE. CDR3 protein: CASSVDRGDYGYTF. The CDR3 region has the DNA TGTGCCAGCAGCGTAGACAGGGGGGACTATGGCTACACCTTC.

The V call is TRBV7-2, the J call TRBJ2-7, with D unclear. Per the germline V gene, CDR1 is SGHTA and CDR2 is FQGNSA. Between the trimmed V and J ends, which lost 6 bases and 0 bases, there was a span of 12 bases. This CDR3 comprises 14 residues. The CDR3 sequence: CASRYTLNSYEQYF. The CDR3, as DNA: TGTGCCAGCAGGTATACTCTGAACTCCTACGAGCAGTACTTC.

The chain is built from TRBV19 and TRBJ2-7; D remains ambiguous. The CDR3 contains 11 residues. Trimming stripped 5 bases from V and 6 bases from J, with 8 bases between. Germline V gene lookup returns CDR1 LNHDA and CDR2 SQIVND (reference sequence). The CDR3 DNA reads TGTGCCAGTAGTTTTGGTTCCGAGCAGTACTTC. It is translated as CASSFGSEQYF. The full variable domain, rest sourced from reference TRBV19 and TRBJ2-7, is DGGITQSPKYLFRKEGQNVTLSCEQNLNHDAMYWYRQDPGQGLRLIYYSQIVNDFQKGDIAEGYSVSREKKESFPLTVTSAQKNPTAFYLCASSFGSEQYFGPGTRLTVT.

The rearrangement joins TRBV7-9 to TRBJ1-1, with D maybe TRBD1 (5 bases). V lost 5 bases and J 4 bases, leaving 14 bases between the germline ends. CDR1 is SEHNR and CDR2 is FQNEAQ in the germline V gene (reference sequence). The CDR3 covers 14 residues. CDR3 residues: CASSLTTDGTEAFF. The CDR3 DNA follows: TGTGCCAGCAGCCTTACGACAGACGGCACTGAAGCTTTCTTT.

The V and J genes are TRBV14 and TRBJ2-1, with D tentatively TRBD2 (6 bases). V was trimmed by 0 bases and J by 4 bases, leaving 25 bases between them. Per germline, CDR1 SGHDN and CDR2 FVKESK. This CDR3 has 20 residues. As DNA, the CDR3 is TGTGCCAGCAGCCAAGATTGGGCCGGGACTCGAGGATTTAAGTACAATGAGCAGTTCTTC. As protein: CASSQDWAGTRGFKYNEQFF. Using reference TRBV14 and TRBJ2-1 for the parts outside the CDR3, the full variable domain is EAGVTQFPSHSVIEKGQTVTLRCDPISGHDNLYWYRRVMGKEIKFLLHFVKESKQDESGMPNNRFLAERTGGTYSTLKVQPAELEDSGVYFCASSQDWAGTRGFKYNEQFFGPGTRLTVL.

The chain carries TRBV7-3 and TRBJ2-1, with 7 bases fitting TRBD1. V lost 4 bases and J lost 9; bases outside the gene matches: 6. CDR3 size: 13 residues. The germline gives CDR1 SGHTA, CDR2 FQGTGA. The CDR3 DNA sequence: TGTGCCAGCAGCTCACAGGGGTTTGGTGAGCAGTTCTTC. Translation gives CASSSQGFGEQFF.

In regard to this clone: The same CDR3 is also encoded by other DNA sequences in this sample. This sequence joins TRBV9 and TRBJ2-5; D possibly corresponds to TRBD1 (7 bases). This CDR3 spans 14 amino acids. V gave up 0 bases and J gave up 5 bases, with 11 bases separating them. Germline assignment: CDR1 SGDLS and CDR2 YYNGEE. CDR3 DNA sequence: TGTGCCAGCAGCGTAGGGGCGGGACAGGAGACCCAGTACTTC. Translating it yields CASSVGAGQETQYF.

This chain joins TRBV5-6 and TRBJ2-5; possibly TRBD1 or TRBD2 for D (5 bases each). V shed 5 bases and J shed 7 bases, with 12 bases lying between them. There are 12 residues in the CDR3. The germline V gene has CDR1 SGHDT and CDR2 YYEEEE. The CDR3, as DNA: TGTGCCAGCAGAAGGCGTGGGGGGACCCAGTACTTC. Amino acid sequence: CASRRRGGTQYF.

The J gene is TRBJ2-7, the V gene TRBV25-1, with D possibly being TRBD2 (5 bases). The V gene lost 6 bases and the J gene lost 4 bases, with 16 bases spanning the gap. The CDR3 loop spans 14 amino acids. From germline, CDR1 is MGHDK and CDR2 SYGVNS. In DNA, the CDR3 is TGTGCCAGCAGCATAGAGGGCAGACCTTACGAGCAGTACTTC. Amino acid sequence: CASSIEGRPYEQYF.

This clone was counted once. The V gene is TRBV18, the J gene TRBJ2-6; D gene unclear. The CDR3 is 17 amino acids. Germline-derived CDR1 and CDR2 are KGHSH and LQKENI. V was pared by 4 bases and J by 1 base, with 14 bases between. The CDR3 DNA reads TGTGCCAGCTCACTAGAACCGCCAGCATCTGGGGCCAACGTCCTGACTTTC. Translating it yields CASSLEPPASGANVLTF.

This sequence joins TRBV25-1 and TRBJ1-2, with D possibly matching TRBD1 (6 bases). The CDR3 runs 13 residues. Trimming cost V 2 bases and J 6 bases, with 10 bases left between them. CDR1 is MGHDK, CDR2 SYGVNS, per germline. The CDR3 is CASSENRDNGYTF. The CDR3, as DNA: TGTGCCAGCAGTGAAAACAGGGATAATGGCTACACCTTC.

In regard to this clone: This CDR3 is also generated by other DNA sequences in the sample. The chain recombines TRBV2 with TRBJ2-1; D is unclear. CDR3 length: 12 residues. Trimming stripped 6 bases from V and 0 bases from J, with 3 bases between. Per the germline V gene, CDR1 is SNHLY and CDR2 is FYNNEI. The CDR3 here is CASSGSYNEQFF. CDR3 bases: TGTGCCAGCAGCGGCTCCTACAATGAGCAGTTCTTC.

CDR3 amino acids: CASSGQHSYEQYF. CDR3 nucleotide sequence: TGTGCCAGCAGTGGCCAACACAGCTACGAGCAGTACTTC. The chain carries TRBV2 and TRBJ2-7, with D hard to call. CDR1 and CDR2 (germline): SNHLY, FYNNEI. There are 13 residues in the CDR3. With 4 bases removed from V and 3 bases from J, the gap between germline ends came to 10 bases.

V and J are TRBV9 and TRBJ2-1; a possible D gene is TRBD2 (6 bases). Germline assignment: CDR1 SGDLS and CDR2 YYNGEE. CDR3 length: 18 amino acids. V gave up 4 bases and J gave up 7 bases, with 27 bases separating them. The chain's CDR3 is CASSPGGGKRANFNEQFF. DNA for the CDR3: TGTGCCAGCAGCCCCGGTGGGGGGAAGCGGGCCAACTTTAATGAGCAGTTCTTC.

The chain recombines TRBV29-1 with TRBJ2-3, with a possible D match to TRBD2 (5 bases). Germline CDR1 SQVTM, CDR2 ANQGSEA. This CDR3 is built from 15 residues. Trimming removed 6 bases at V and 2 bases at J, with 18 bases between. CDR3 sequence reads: CSVGKQTTPTDTQYF. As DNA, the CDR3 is TGCAGCGTCGGAAAACAGACTACACCCACAGATACGCAGTATTTT.

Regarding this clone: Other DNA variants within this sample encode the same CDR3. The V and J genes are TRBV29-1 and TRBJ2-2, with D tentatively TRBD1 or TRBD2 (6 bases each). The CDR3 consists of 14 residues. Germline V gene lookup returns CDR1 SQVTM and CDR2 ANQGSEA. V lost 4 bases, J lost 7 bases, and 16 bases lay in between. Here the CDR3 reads CSVGGAVGNGELFF. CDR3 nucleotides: TGCAGCGTTGGGGGGGCGGTTGGGAACGGGGAGCTGTTTTTT.